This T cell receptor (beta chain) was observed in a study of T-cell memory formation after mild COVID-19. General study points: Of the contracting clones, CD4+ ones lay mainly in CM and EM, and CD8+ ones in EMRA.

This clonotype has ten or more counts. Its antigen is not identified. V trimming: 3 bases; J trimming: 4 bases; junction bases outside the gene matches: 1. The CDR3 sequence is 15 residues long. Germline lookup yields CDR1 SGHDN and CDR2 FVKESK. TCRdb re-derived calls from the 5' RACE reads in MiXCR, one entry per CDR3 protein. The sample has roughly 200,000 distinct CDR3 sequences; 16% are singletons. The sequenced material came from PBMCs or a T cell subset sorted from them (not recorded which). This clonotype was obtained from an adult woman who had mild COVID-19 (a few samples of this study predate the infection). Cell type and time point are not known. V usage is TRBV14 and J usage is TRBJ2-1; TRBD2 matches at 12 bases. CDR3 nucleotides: TGTGCCAGCAGCCACCTAGCGGGAGGGTACAATGAGCAGTTCTTC. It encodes CASSHLAGGYNEQFF. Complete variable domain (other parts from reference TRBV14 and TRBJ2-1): EAGVTQFPSHSVIEKGQTVTLRCDPISGHDNLYWYRRVMGKEIKFLLHFVKESKQDESGMPNNRFLAERTGGTYSTLKVQPAELEDSGVYFCASSHLAGGYNEQFFGPGTRLTVL.